One T cell receptor (beta chain) is described in this entry. What it binds is not known. In the same sample, other DNA sequences code for this CDR3. The data were produced by immunoSEQ multiplex PCR, yet TCRdb's version contains in-frame clones alone and is incomplete. The sample shows a few million clones, roughly 93% of them seen only once. The data originate from a study of shared clonotypes between healthy human individuals. General study findings and limits: Incompleteness in sorted-subset sequencing, despite large depth, was shown by rarefaction. The four-donor shared clonotypes exceeded non-shared clonotypes in generation probability, with non-shared ones scoring lower.

This sequence was found in a man aged 18-30 years in good health. Some clones in this sample may be carry-over from other donors' samples. The sample was naive CD4+ T cells from PBMCs. Subset indicated: CD45RA+ positively selected.

CDR3 loop: CASSLDRYTDTQYF. The CDR3 DNA reads TGTGCCAGCAGCTTAGACAGGTACACAGATACGCAGTATTTT. V and J are TRBV7-3 and TRBJ2-3; D is perhaps TRBD1 (6 bases). Trimming removed 2 bases at V and 2 bases at J, with 8 bases between. Germline values: CDR1 SGHTA, CDR2 FQGTGA. This CDR3 comprises 14 residues.